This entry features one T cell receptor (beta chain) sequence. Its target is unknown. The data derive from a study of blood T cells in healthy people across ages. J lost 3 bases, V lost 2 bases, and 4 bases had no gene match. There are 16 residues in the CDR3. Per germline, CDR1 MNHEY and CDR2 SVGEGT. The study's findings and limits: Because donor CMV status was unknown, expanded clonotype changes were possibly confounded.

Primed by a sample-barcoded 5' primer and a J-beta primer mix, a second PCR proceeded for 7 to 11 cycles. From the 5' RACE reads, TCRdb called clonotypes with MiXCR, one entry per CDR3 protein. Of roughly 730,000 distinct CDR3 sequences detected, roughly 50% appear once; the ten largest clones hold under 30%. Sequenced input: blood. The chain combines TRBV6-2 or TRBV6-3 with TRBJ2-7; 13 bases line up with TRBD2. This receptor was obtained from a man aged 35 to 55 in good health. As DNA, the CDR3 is TGTGCCAGCAGTTACCAGACTAGCGGGGGGCTCTACGAGCAGTACTTC. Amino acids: CASSYQTSGGLYEQYF.